The next 25 T cell receptor beta chains were all read from a single sample in a study of Ad26.COV2.S vaccination and SARS-CoV-2 variants. TCRdb keeps only in-frame clones here, not all; method: immunoSEQ multiplex PCR. The table lists a few hundred thousand clones, 83% of them singletons. Treatment reported: some 20 received Ad26.COV2.S at low or high dose, single or two shots; a few received placebo; per-sample allocation not given. It was on day 63 after the first vaccine or placebo injection that samples were taken. The sequenced sample was peripheral blood, obtained in a trial of Ad26.COV2.S vaccine versus placebo. The receptors originated from a person between 18 and 60 years old who received the Ad26.COV2.S COVID-19 vaccine or a placebo.

The chain is built from TRBV28 and TRBJ1-6; D remains unclear. Germline values: CDR1 MDHEN, CDR2 SYDVKM. The CDR3 extends over 13 amino acids. V was trimmed by 3 bases and J by 11 bases, leaving 11 bases between them. The CDR3 DNA sequence: TGTGCCAGCAGTTTGTGGGTAGAGGCACCCCTCCACTTT. Amino acids: CASSLWVEAPLHF.

The CDR3 DNA reads TGTGCCTGGAGTGATGGGCGGTCGTACGAGCAGTACTTC. Amino acid sequence: CAWSDGRSYEQYF. The rearrangement joins TRBV30 to TRBJ2-7; the D is unclear. Germline lookup yields CDR1 GTSNPN and CDR2 SVGIG (reference sequence). V shed 1 base and J shed 4 bases, with 11 bases lying between them. CDR3 length: 13 residues.

This clone was detected a few times. The chain is built from TRBV5-4 and TRBJ1-3; 7 bases are a match to TRBD1. After removal of 10 bases from V and 3 bases from J, the junction contained 7 bases not matched to a gene. This CDR3 comprises 13 residues. Germline lookup yields CDR1 SGHNT and CDR2 YYREEE (reference sequence). The CDR3 DNA sequence: TGTGCCTCCCGGGACAGAAGTGGAAACACCATATATTTT. This encodes CASRDRSGNTIYF.

This clone was observed a handful of times. The V and J genes are TRBV29-1 and TRBJ1-3; a weak D match, TRBD1 (5 bases). V gave up 7 bases and J gave up 4 bases, with 11 bases separating them. Germline values: CDR1 SQVTM, CDR2 ANQGSEA. CDR3 size: 12 residues. In DNA form, the CDR3 reads TGCAGCGCGACGACAGTCGGAAACACCATATATTTT. Residues: CSATTVGNTIYF.

J is TRBJ2-1 and V is TRBV7-9, with a possible D match to TRBD2 (7 bases). V gave up 5 bases and J gave up 9 bases, with 20 bases separating them. Germline V gives CDR1 SEHNR, CDR2 FQNEAQ (reference sequence). The CDR3 sequence is 15 residues long. CDR3 residues: CASSPPGGRVPEQFF. CDR3 in DNA: TGTGCCAGCAGCCCCCCGGGGGGCCGCGTTCCTGAGCAGTTCTTC.

This CDR3 reads CASSSQTSGGYNEQFF. CDR3 bases: TGTGCCAGCAGCTCTCAGACTAGCGGGGGGTATAATGAGCAGTTCTTC. This chain joins TRBV5-6 and TRBJ2-1, with 13 bases lining up with TRBD2. The V and J ends lost 3 bases and 7 bases, in that order; junction bases with no gene match: 7. The CDR3 spans 16 residues. Germline CDR1 is SGHDT and CDR2 is YYEEEE.

The chain has TRBV18 and TRBJ1-4; D is undetermined. This CDR3 spans 17 amino acids. Looked up from germline, CDR1 is KGHSH and CDR2 is LQKENI. Trimming took off 6 bases at V and 4 bases at J, with 21 bases between the two ends. DNA for the CDR3: TGTGCCAGCTCGCAAGATAGGGTGCCTATAAATAATGAAAAACTGTTTTTT. It yields the protein CASSQDRVPINNEKLFF.

This chain uses TRBV25-1 with TRBJ2-3; D could derive from TRBD1 or TRBD2 (5 bases each). V was cut by 4 bases and J by 4 bases, with 21 bases left in between. Per the germline V gene, CDR1 is MGHDK and CDR2 is SYGVNS. This CDR3 has 17 amino acids. The DNA for the CDR3 is TGTGCCAGCAGTGGTGGGGACCGTCGGTGGGTCGCAGATACGCAGTATTTT. Translated: CASSGGDRRWVADTQYF.

V usage is TRBV5-4 and J usage is TRBJ2-7, with TRBD1 as a possible D gene (6 bases). V lost 0 bases to trimming and J lost 1 base, with 11 bases between them. Germline CDR1 reads SGHNT; CDR2 reads YYREEE (reference sequence). This CDR3 contains 15 residues. DNA of the CDR3: TGTGCCAGCAGCTTGGACTTACAGGGATCCTACGAGCAGTACTTC. As protein: CASSLDLQGSYEQYF. The whole variable domain, filled in from reference TRBV5-4 and TRBJ2-7, reads ETGVTQSPTHLIKTRGQQVTLRCSSQSGHNTVSWYQQALGQGPQFIFQYYREEENGRGNFPPRFSGLQFPNYSSELNVNALELDDSALYLCASSLDLQGSYEQYFGPGTRLTVT.

This clone was counted a few times. This rearrangement joins TRBV5-1 to TRBJ2-2; 7 nucleotides match TRBD2. The J segment lost 5 bases and the V segment lost 10 bases, leaving 8 bases of the junction unmatched. The CDR3 length is 13 residues. Germline V gene data show CDR1 as SGHRS and CDR2 as YFSETQ. The CDR3 loop is CASRSGGTGELFF. The DNA of the CDR3 is TGCGCCTCCCGGTCCGGGGGGACCGGGGAGCTGTTTTTT.

This chain links TRBV27 with TRBJ2-5, with D uncertain. From germline, CDR1 is MNHEY and CDR2 SMNVEV (reference sequence). This CDR3 has 16 residues. Trimming took off 1 base at V and 5 bases at J, with 17 bases between the two ends. The CDR3 region has the DNA TGTGCCAGCAGTTTATATGGCCCTCCGGCAGGCGAGACCCAGTACTTC. This gives the protein CASSLYGPPAGETQYF.

The chain is built from TRBV7-8 and TRBJ2-2; D perhaps matches TRBD1 (5 bases). V was shortened by 0 bases and J by 4 bases, with 12 bases between the two germline ends. This CDR3 spans 16 amino acids. Per germline, CDR1 SGHVS and CDR2 FQNEAQ. In DNA, the CDR3 is TGTGCCAGCAGCTTAGCACCTAGGGGTTTCACCGGGGAGCTGTTTTTT. Protein sequence: CASSLAPRGFTGELFF. Supplemented by reference TRBV7-8 and TRBJ2-2, the full variable domain reads GAGVSQSPRYKVAKRGQDVALRCDPISGHVSLFWYQQALGQGPEFLTYFQNEAQLDKSGLPSDRFFAERPEGSVSTLKIQRTQQEDSAVYLCASSLAPRGFTGELFFGEGSRLTVL.

This CDR3 is CARSLSLANAGELFF. CDR3 coding DNA: TGTGCCAGAAGCTTGAGTCTGGCAAACGCCGGGGAGCTGTTTTTT. The chain combines TRBV5-3 with TRBJ2-2; D remains unclear. TRBV5-3 is recorded as an ORF, its role being uncertain. This CDR3 comprises 15 residues. The V end lost 1 base, the J end lost 6 bases, and 13 bases lay between the germline ends.

The chain carries TRBV18 and TRBJ1-2; a weak D match, TRBD1 (5 bases). The CDR3 covers 17 residues. Germline V lookup: CDR1 KGHSH, CDR2 LQKENI. Trimming took off 0 bases at V and 2 bases at J, with 16 bases between the two ends. CDR3 DNA sequence: TGTGCCAGCTCACCACCACTCCTCAGGGTAGGAAACTATGGCTACACCTTC. This sequence encodes CASSPPLLRVGNYGYTF.

The sample holds one count of this clone. The chain links TRBV7-2 to TRBJ2-7; TRBD2 matches 10 bases. J gave up 3 bases and V 4 bases, and 6 bases lay outside the gene matches. Germline V gene lookup returns CDR1 SGHTA and CDR2 FQGNSA. The CDR3 has 15 amino acids. CDR3 sequence reads: CASSWGLAPIYEQYF. The CDR3 region has the DNA TGTGCCAGCAGCTGGGGACTAGCGCCTATCTACGAGCAGTACTTC.

The chain employs TRBV6-2 or TRBV6-3 and TRBJ2-1, with a tentative D call TRBD1 (6 bases). Germline lookup yields CDR1 MNHEY and CDR2 SVGEGT. The germline V and J ends were trimmed by 6 bases and 11 bases, with 11 bases remaining between them. There are 11 residues in the CDR3. CDR3 sequence: CASSWTDKQFF. DNA for the CDR3: TGTGCCAGCAGCTGGACAGATAAGCAGTTCTTC.

The chain uses TRBV4-1 and TRBJ1-6; the D is unclear. Trimming took 1 base from V and 3 from J, leaving 4 bases between them. The CDR3 consists of 14 residues. Germline V gene sequence: CDR1 MGHRA, CDR2 YSYEKL. CDR3 residues: CASSQVIYNSPLHF. The CDR3 DNA reads TGCGCCAGCAGCCAAGTAATCTATAATTCACCCCTCCACTTT.

The chain carries TRBV19 and TRBJ1-2; D may be TRBD1 (5 bases). Germline V gene sequence: CDR1 LNHDA, CDR2 SQIVND (reference sequence). The CDR3 has 12 amino acids. Trimming stripped 10 bases from V and 14 bases from J, with 23 bases between. CDR3 region: CATHRDGGSRTF. CDR3 coding DNA: TGTGCCACCCACCGGGACGGTGGCTCGAGGACCTTC.

The chain employs TRBV10-3 and TRBJ2-5; TRBD1 matches at 12 bases. Trimming cost V 3 bases and J 4 bases; bases outside gene matches: 9. Per germline, CDR1 ENHRY and CDR2 SYGVKD. The CDR3 sequence is 17 residues long. Here the CDR3 reads CAISDPGQGAGGETQYF. DNA of the CDR3: TGTGCCATCAGTGATCCGGGACAGGGGGCGGGTGGAGAGACCCAGTACTTC.

The gene calls are TRBV6-5 and TRBJ2-7; 8 positions match TRBD1. Trimming at V came to 7 bases and at J to 7 bases, leaving 12 bases not matched to a gene. The CDR3 length is 14 residues. Germline V lookup: CDR1 MNHEY, CDR2 SVGAGI. The CDR3 sequence is CASITGPGGDEQYF. In DNA form, the CDR3 reads TGTGCCAGCATAACCGGACCAGGGGGCGATGAGCAGTACTTC.

The J gene is TRBJ1-6, the V gene TRBV7-8; D is perhaps TRBD1 (6 bases). V was trimmed by 5 bases and J by 9 bases, leaving 14 bases between them. The CDR3 runs to 14 residues. Per the germline V gene, CDR1 is SGHVS and CDR2 is FQNEAQ. The CDR3 region is CASSHDRLGSPLHF. The CDR3, as DNA: TGTGCCAGCAGCCACGACAGGCTGGGTTCACCCCTCCACTTT.

The chain links TRBV11-2 to TRBJ1-2, with a possible D match to TRBD1 (5 bases). The CDR3 extends over 16 amino acids. The germline V gene encodes CDR1 SGHAT and CDR2 FQNNGV. The V end was cut by 6 bases, the J end by 3 bases, with 20 bases between. CDR3 DNA: TGTGCCAGCAGTTCAGTCAGGGAGTCTTTTGACTATGGCTACACCTTC. Translated, it gives CASSSVRESFDYGYTF.

This clone was observed once. The gene calls are TRBV7-7 and TRBJ2-2; no definite D call. Germline V CDR1 and CDR2: SSHAT, FNYEAQ (reference sequence). The CDR3 is 16 amino acids. The germline V and J ends were trimmed by 1 base and 0 bases, with 9 bases remaining between them. The DNA for the CDR3 is TGTGCCAGCAGCTTAGGCCCCGGACCGAACACCGGGGAGCTGTTTTTT. Protein sequence: CASSLGPGPNTGELFF.

The chain couples TRBV21-1 to TRBJ1-4. TRBV21-1 is a pseudogene locus. CDR3 length equals 16 residues. The CDR3 spells CASNLKGQQYNEKLFF. The DNA of the CDR3 is TGTGCCAGCAACCTCAAGGGCCAACAGTATAATGAAAAACTGTTTTTT.

This clone was counted once. The V and J genes are TRBV18 and TRBJ1-2; D might be TRBD1 (5 bases). Germline CDR1 is KGHSH and CDR2 is LQKENI. The CDR3 length is 17 residues. The V end was cut by 4 bases, the J end by 0 bases, with 18 bases between. DNA of the CDR3: TGTGCCAGCTCACTGCTTGCAGGCGGGGGGACTAACTATGGCTACACCTTC. Translating gives CASSLLAGGGTNYGYTF.